The rows below give T cell receptor beta chains drawn from one sample of a study of blood T cells in healthy people across ages. TCRdb itself ran the 5' RACE reads through MiXCR, one entry per CDR3 protein. Of around 940,000 distinct CDR3 sequences listed, about 51% are singletons. The sample consisted of blood. These receptor sequences come from a woman aged 60-75 years in good health. Each CDR3 is given with its conserved first and last residue. The order of the fields is CDR3 protein, V gene, J gene.

CDR3: CASSQLTGTIYEQYF; V: TRBV4-1; J: TRBJ2-7
CDR3: CASSLARSRNLYEQYF; V: TRBV7-8; J: TRBJ2-7
CDR3: CATSRSGGQETQYF; V: TRBV15; J: TRBJ2-5
CDR3: CASSLAGQDTQYF; V: TRBV7-2; J: TRBJ2-3
CDR3: CASSSDVGKLFF; V: TRBV28; J: TRBJ1-4
CDR3: CASSYSNRGLDTQYF; V: TRBV6-5; J: TRBJ2-3
CDR3: CASRMGPTYGYTF; V: TRBV28; J: TRBJ1-2
CDR3: CASSQEELTYEQYF; V: TRBV4-1; J: TRBJ2-7
CDR3: CSARDLRSRTDTQYF; V: TRBV20-1; J: TRBJ2-3
CDR3: CATSRNRDIFSGANVLTF; V: TRBV15; J: TRBJ2-6
CDR3: CSAREDSNQPQHF; V: TRBV20-1; J: TRBJ1-5
CDR3: CASRTDSASYEQYF; V: TRBV28; J: TRBJ2-7
CDR3: CASSSPGQIYEQYF; V: TRBV5-6; J: TRBJ2-7
CDR3: CSAGGEINQPQHF; V: TRBV20-1; J: TRBJ1-5
CDR3: CSAWTVPGTSGRSNTDTQYF; V: TRBV20-1; J: TRBJ2-3
CDR3: CASSQPTGENEKLFF; V: TRBV3-1; J: TRBJ1-4
CDR3: CASTGRDTQYF; V: TRBV7-2; J: TRBJ2-3
CDR3: CATSRGGIAGDREQYF; V: TRBV15; J: TRBJ2-7
CDR3: CATSGELAGVNEQFF; V: TRBV15; J: TRBJ2-1
CDR3: CASSSWGTGLAGDEQYF; V: TRBV11-2; J: -
CDR3: CASSLGSKADIQYF; V: TRBV11-2; J: TRBJ2-4
CDR3: CASISGGSFVAQYF; V: TRBV6-2/TRBV6-3; J: TRBJ2-3
CDR3: CSARTGRNTDTQYF; V: TRBV20-1; J: TRBJ2-3
CDR3: CSATGGGHGYTF; V: TRBV29-1; J: TRBJ1-2
CDR3: CSAVRDGGYEQYF; V: TRBV20-1; J: TRBJ2-7
CDR3: CSAEGLADSYNEQFF; V: TRBV20-1; J: TRBJ2-1
CDR3: CASSDLAGLQETQYF; V: TRBV12-3/TRBV12-4; J: TRBJ2-5
CDR3: CSVETSGANVLTF; V: TRBV29-1; J: TRBJ2-6
CDR3: CASHSGAGANVLTF; V: TRBV30; J: TRBJ2-6
CDR3: CASRPLAGSSYEQYF; V: TRBV6-5; J: TRBJ2-7
CDR3: CASSLLSQSPLHF; V: TRBV12-3/TRBV12-4; J: TRBJ1-6
CDR3: CASSQVPGQPQHF; V: TRBV4-2; J: TRBJ1-5
CDR3: CASSPTGNLNEQYF; V: TRBV18; J: TRBJ2-7
CDR3: CASAPGQLPSPLHF; V: TRBV3-1; J: TRBJ1-6
CDR3: CASSQEQRRNEQFF; V: TRBV3-1; J: TRBJ2-1
CDR3: CASDGPAGNEQFF; V: TRBV12-3/TRBV12-4; J: TRBJ2-1
CDR3: CASSFYGTGPYGYTF; V: TRBV12-3/TRBV12-4; J: TRBJ1-2
CDR3: CASSRGTSAIYEQYF; V: TRBV27; J: TRBJ2-7
CDR3: CASSPQGALETQYF; V: TRBV5-1; J: TRBJ2-5
CDR3: CASSLSGAVAKNIQYF; V: TRBV27; J: TRBJ2-4
CDR3: CSAPQGMTAKNIQYF; V: TRBV20-1; J: TRBJ2-4
CDR3: CASSVGQGGAQYF; V: TRBV7-8; J: TRBJ2-5
CDR3: CASSEESGPTGLDNEQFF; V: TRBV6-1; J: TRBJ2-1
CDR3: CASSPSGINSPLHF; V: TRBV27; J: TRBJ1-6
CDR3: CASSQEWRELAEAFF; V: TRBV4-2; J: TRBJ1-1
CDR3: CASSEPTSYEQYF; V: TRBV5-1; J: TRBJ2-7